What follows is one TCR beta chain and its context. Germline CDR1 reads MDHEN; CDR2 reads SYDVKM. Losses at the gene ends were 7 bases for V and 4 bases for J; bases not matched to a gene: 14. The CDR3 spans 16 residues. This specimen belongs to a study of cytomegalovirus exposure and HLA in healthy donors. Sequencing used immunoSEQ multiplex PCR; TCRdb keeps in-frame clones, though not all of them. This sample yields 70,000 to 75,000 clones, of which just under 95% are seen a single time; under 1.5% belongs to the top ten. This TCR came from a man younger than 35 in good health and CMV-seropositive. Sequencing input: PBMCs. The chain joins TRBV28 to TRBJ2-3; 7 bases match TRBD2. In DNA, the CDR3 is TGTGCCAGCACCTCCCATGGCGGGAGATGGGCAGATACGCAGTATTTT. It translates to CASTSHGGRWADTQYF.